In this sample, the clone carrying this T cell receptor (beta chain) turned up a few times. V lost 0 bases and J lost 5, with 12 bases in between. The CDR3 loop spans 14 amino acids. CDR1 is SGDLS, CDR2 YYNGEE, per germline. The data were taken from a study of blood T cell repertoires in COVID-19. Sequencing used immunoSEQ multiplex PCR; TCRdb keeps in-frame clones, though not all of them. The table lists roughly 430,000 clones, 70% to 90% of them singletons, with 2% to 2.5% in the top ten. Participants were aged roughly 18 to 89 years, lived in roughly 23 US areas, and enrolled virtually. Cohorts were assigned according to the clinical history that participants reported.

The V gene is TRBV9, the J gene TRBJ2-7, with D perhaps TRBD2 (6 bases). The sequencing input was PBMCs or T cells enriched from blood (not recorded which). The clonotype originates from a woman between 40 and 50 years old with acute COVID-19. CDR3 sequence reads: CASSVDAREDEQYF. Written as DNA, the CDR3 is TGTGCCAGCAGCGTAGACGCGAGGGAGGACGAGCAGTACTTC.